The 21 T cell receptor beta chains listed next were all sequenced from one sample in a study of T cell responses to AZD1222 COVID-19 vaccine. Some clones are missing from TCRdb's copy, which holds only in-frame ones; the method was immunoSEQ multiplex PCR. The profile shows more than 150,000 clones, 85% to 95% of them singletons. The material was peripheral blood, obtained on day 0 of AZD1222 vaccination. These receptors all come from an adult in good health.

The rearrangement joins TRBV28 to TRBJ1-6, with 9 bases fitting TRBD1. This CDR3 spans 15 amino acids. V shed 8 bases, J shed 9 bases, and the junction held 11 bases outside the gene matches. Germline V lookup: CDR1 MDHEN, CDR2 SYDVKM. The chain's CDR3 is CASLSPTGGGSPLHF. The DNA of the CDR3 is TGTGCCAGCCTCTCTCCTACAGGGGGCGGTTCACCCCTCCACTTT. Full variable domain (remainder filled in from reference TRBV28 and TRBJ1-6): DVKVTQSSRYLVKRTGEKVFLECVQDMDHENMFWYRQDPGLGLRLIYFSYDVKMKEKGDIPEGYSVSREKKERFSLILESASTNQTSMYLCASLSPTGGGSPLHFGNGTRLTVT.

This chain joins TRBV30 and TRBJ1-3; TRBD1 is a possible D gene (6 bases). Trimming cost V 4 bases and J 4 bases, with 11 bases left between them. Per the germline V gene, CDR1 is GTSNPN and CDR2 is SVGIG (reference sequence). The CDR3 covers 13 residues. The CDR3 region is CAWNQGTGNTIYF. CDR3 nucleotide sequence: TGTGCCTGGAATCAGGGGACGGGAAACACCATATATTTT. The variable domain in full, with the rest retrieved from reference TRBV30 and TRBJ1-3, is SQTIHQWPATLVQPVGSPLSLECTVEGTSNPNLYWYRQAAGRGLQLLFYSVGIGQISSEVPQNLSASRPQDRQFILSSKKLLLSDSGFYLCAWNQGTGNTIYFGEGSWLTVV.

CDR3 loop: CASSLDRRAAYNSPLHF. CDR3 nucleotide sequence: TGTGCCAGCAGCTTAGATCGCAGGGCGGCCTATAATTCACCCCTCCACTTT. The chain joins TRBV7-8 to TRBJ1-6, with D tentatively TRBD1 (5 bases). The germline gives CDR1 SGHVS, CDR2 FQNEAQ. V lost 1 base and J lost 2, with 12 bases in between. The CDR3 is made up of 17 amino acids.

The CDR3 spells CASRVADRLEAFF. Written as DNA, the CDR3 is TGTGCCAGTAGAGTTGCGGACAGACTTGAAGCTTTCTTT. The chain is built from TRBV19 and TRBJ1-1, with TRBD1 as a possible D gene (6 bases). CDR3 size: 13 residues. Germline-derived CDR1 and CDR2 are LNHDA and SQIVND (reference sequence). V shed 6 bases and J shed 7 bases, with 15 bases lying between them.

The chain couples TRBV29-1 to TRBJ2-7, with D perhaps matching TRBD2 (5 bases). The V end lost 4 bases, the J end lost 5 bases, and 18 bases lay between the germline ends. The V gene's germline CDR1 is SQVTM and CDR2 ANQGSEA. The CDR3 covers 14 residues. As DNA, the CDR3 is TGCAGCGTTGTCTTATCGGTCCGGAGGAACGAGCAGTACTTC. This codes for CSVVLSVRRNEQYF.

This clone is a singleton in its sample. The chain carries TRBV6-5 and TRBJ1-1; a possible D gene is TRBD1 (5 bases). There are 13 residues in the CDR3. Deletions cut 8 bases from V and 4 bases from J, with 14 bases between. Germline V gene data show CDR1 as MNHEY and CDR2 as SVGAGI. The CDR3 spells CASFLVRGTEAFF. CDR3 DNA sequence: TGTGCCAGCTTCCTGGTAAGGGGCACTGAAGCTTTCTTT.

This clone occurred once. The V and J genes are TRBV5-1 and TRBJ1-1; 10 bases match TRBD1. V gave up 0 bases and J gave up 10 bases; unmatched junction bases: 6. Germline assignment: CDR1 SGHRS and CDR2 YFSETQ. This CDR3 region has 14 residues. CDR3 in DNA: TGCGCCAGCAGCTTGGCTGAGACAGGGGGCCGAGCTTTCTTT. Amino acids: CASSLAETGGRAFF.

The chain recombines TRBV4-3 with TRBJ2-3; TRBD2 agrees at 13 bases. J gave up 0 bases and V 0 bases, and 3 bases lay outside the gene matches. The CDR3 is made up of 18 amino acids. Per germline, CDR1 LGHNA and CDR2 YSLEER. The CDR3 DNA reads TGCGCCAGCAGCCAAGAACTAGCGGGGGGGCCGAGCACAGATACGCAGTATTTT. As protein: CASSQELAGGPSTDTQYF.

V is TRBV6-5 and J is TRBJ2-3; 7 nucleotides align to TRBD2. The length of the CDR3 is 16 residues. Germline assignment: CDR1 MNHEY and CDR2 SVGAGI. The V segment lost 0 bases and the J segment 0 bases; nucleotides outside the gene matches: 3. The CDR3 DNA reads TGTGCCAGCAGTTACTCGGCTAGCGGTAGCACAGATACGCAGTATTTT. Residues: CASSYSASGSTDTQYF.

The V gene is TRBV4-3, the J gene TRBJ2-3; 7 bases fit TRBD2. Per germline, CDR1 LGHNA and CDR2 YSLEER. This CDR3 comprises 16 residues. The junction had 3 bases not matched to a gene; V was cut back by 0 bases and J by 0 bases. CDR3 in amino acids: CASSQEASGSTDTQYF. The CDR3 DNA sequence: TGCGCCAGCAGCCAAGAGGCTAGCGGAAGCACAGATACGCAGTATTTT.

This chain connects TRBV6-1 to TRBJ1-1; the match to TRBD1 covers 7 bases. The germline gives CDR1 MNHNS, CDR2 SASEGT. This CDR3 has 16 residues. Trimming removed 4 bases from V and 1 base from J; junction bases left unmatched: 9. In DNA, the CDR3 is TGTGCCAGCAGTGCCTTTCAGGGGGTTAGGAACACTGAAGCTTTCTTT. Its translation: CASSAFQGVRNTEAFF.

The rearrangement joins TRBV4-1 to TRBJ1-1; weak D call: TRBD1 (5 bases). The CDR3 runs 15 residues. Looked up from germline, CDR1 is MGHRA and CDR2 is YSYEKL. V lost 0 bases to trimming and J lost 2 bases, with 10 bases between them. CDR3 in DNA: TGCGCCAGCAGCCAAGATGGACACGATAACACTGAAGCTTTCTTT. Residues: CASSQDGHDNTEAFF.

This CDR3 is CATSDFPQDRGYTF. Here the CDR3 DNA reads TGTGCCACCAGTGATTTCCCACAGGATCGGGGCTACACCTTC. V is TRBV24-1 and J is TRBJ1-2; D may be TRBD1 (5 bases). The germline V gene has CDR1 KGHDR and CDR2 SFDVKD. The CDR3 has 14 residues. V was cut by 1 base and J by 8 bases, with 13 bases left in between.

The chain couples TRBV6-5 to TRBJ2-1; 9 bases are shared with TRBD2. Germline V gene data show CDR1 as MNHEY and CDR2 as SVGAGI. V shed 0 bases and J 8 bases; nucleotides not matched to a gene: 8. The CDR3 length is 16 residues. CDR3 sequence: CASSYSKAGGFDEQFF. The CDR3, as DNA: TGTGCCAGCAGTTACTCGAAGGCGGGGGGGTTCGATGAGCAGTTCTTC.

Concerning this clone: The same CDR3 also results from other DNA sequences found in this sample. The chain is built from TRBV6-5 and TRBJ1-5; no clear D. CDR1 and CDR2 from the germline V gene are MNHEY and SVGAGI. V lost 3 bases, J lost 0 bases, and 3 bases lay in between. The CDR3 runs to 13 residues. Written as DNA, the CDR3 is TGTGCCAGCAGTTATGATAGCAATCAGCCCCAGCATTTT. Residues: CASSYDSNQPQHF.

This chain connects TRBV30 to TRBJ1-5, with a possible D match to TRBD1 (5 bases). The CDR3 runs 15 residues. Germline CDR1 and CDR2: GTSNPN and SVGIG (reference sequence). V shed 3 bases and J shed 0 bases, with 12 bases lying between them. Here the CDR3 reads CAWSHGGISNQPQHF. As DNA, the CDR3 is TGTGCCTGGAGCCATGGGGGTATTAGCAATCAGCCCCAGCATTTT.

The V call is TRBV4-1, the J call TRBJ1-1, with TRBD1 as a possible D gene (5 bases). V shed 7 bases and J shed 1 base, with 22 bases lying between them. The CDR3 runs 17 residues. Germline CDR1 MGHRA, CDR2 YSYEKL. CDR3 sequence (DNA): TGCGCCAGCACATGGAGGGACGGCAAACTTTCGAACACTGAAGCTTTCTTT. It is translated as CASTWRDGKLSNTEAFF.

This clone has just one count. This chain uses TRBV2 with TRBJ2-1; D might be TRBD1 (6 bases). Trimming stripped 7 bases from V and 8 bases from J, with 18 bases between. This CDR3 is 14 amino acids long. Germline-derived CDR1 and CDR2 are SNHLY and FYNNEI. The CDR3 loop reads CASNSRRGEDEQFF. CDR3 nucleotides: TGTGCCAGCAATTCGCGCAGGGGTGAGGATGAGCAGTTCTTC.

This clone appeared a single time. The CDR3 loop is CASSELVGAQPQHF. The CDR3 nucleotides are TGTGCCAGCAGTGAATTGGTAGGGGCTCAGCCCCAGCATTTT. This sequence joins TRBV6-1 and TRBJ1-5; D possibly corresponds to TRBD1 (5 bases). The V and J ends lost 2 bases and 6 bases respectively, with 11 bases between them. Germline V gene sequence: CDR1 MNHNS, CDR2 SASEGT. The CDR3 is made up of 14 amino acids.

V gene TRBV7-2 combines with J gene TRBJ1-4, with a weak D call TRBD1 (5 bases). Trimming removed 5 bases at V and 0 bases at J, with 10 bases between. This CDR3 comprises 15 residues. Germline V CDR1 and CDR2: SGHTA, FQGNSA. The CDR3 here is CASSRGGATNEKLFF. DNA of the CDR3: TGTGCCAGCAGCAGGGGTGGGGCAACTAATGAAAAACTGTTTTTT. Variable domain in full (rest from reference TRBV7-2 and TRBJ1-4): GAGVSQSPSNKVTEKGKDVELRCDPISGHTALYWYRQSLGQGLEFLIYFQGNSAPDKSGLPSDRFSAERTGGSVSTLTIQRTQQEDSAVYLCASSRGGATNEKLFFGSGTQLSVL.

This clone showed up just once. J is TRBJ2-1 and V is TRBV5-6; 8 nucleotides line up with TRBD2. V was pared by 4 bases and J by 7 bases, with 10 bases of the junction left unmatched. Germline loops: CDR1 SGHDT, CDR2 YYEEEE. CDR3 length: 15 residues. The CDR3 nucleotides read TGTGCCAGCAGCCTCAAAGCGGGGGTATGGAATGAGCAGTTCTTC. It yields the protein CASSLKAGVWNEQFF.